These 25 T cell receptor beta chains share one sample of origin, sequenced in a study of blood T cell repertoires in COVID-19. Measured with immunoSEQ multiplex PCR; TCRdb has only the in-frame clones, and not every one. The table lists 200,000 or so clones, 86% of them singletons. The sequenced sample consisted of peripheral blood. The origin of the receptors is a woman aged 50 to 65 with acute or convalescent COVID-19.

The V gene is TRBV6-2 or TRBV6-3, the J gene TRBJ1-1, with 10 bases lining up with TRBD1. Per germline, CDR1 MNHEY and CDR2 SVGEGT. V dropped 3 bases and J dropped 0; count of bases not matched to a gene: 4. The CDR3 runs to 16 residues. The CDR3 sequence: CASSYGTGALNTEAFF. The CDR3 region has the DNA TGTGCCAGCAGTTATGGGACAGGGGCTCTGAACACTGAAGCTTTCTTT.

The V gene is TRBV9, the J gene TRBJ2-2; D not certain. V shed 0 bases and J shed 7 bases, with 7 bases lying between them. CDR3 length: 13 residues. CDR1 and CDR2 from the germline V gene are SGDLS and YYNGEE. CDR3 residues: CASSVAPGGELFF. CDR3 nucleotide sequence: TGTGCCAGCAGCGTAGCCCCCGGCGGGGAGCTGTTTTTT.

J is TRBJ2-5 and V is TRBV14, with D possibly being TRBD1 (5 bases). V shed 3 bases and J shed 4 bases, with 18 bases lying between them. This CDR3 has 16 residues. Germline-derived CDR1 and CDR2 are SGHDN and FVKESK. The CDR3 here is CASSHQEGWGGETQYF. In DNA, the CDR3 is TGTGCCAGCAGCCACCAAGAAGGCTGGGGCGGAGAGACCCAGTACTTC.

V is TRBV12-3 or TRBV12-4 and J is TRBJ1-1; no firm D call. The CDR3 extends over 12 amino acids. Trimming shortened V by 1 base and J by 7 bases, and 7 bases separated the two germline ends. CDR3: CASSLGGGEAFF. CDR3 sequence (DNA): TGTGCCAGCAGTTTAGGGGGAGGTGAAGCTTTCTTT.

The CDR3 DNA reads as TGCAGCGTCGCGACTTTGACCTACAATGAGCAGTTCTTC. Translated, it gives CSVATLTYNEQFF. This rearrangement joins TRBV29-1 to TRBJ2-1, with unresolved D. V was clipped by 6 bases and J by 2 bases, with 11 bases between them. Germline CDR1 SQVTM, CDR2 ANQGSEA. CDR3 length: 13 amino acids.

The count of this clone is one. The V and J genes are TRBV29-1 and TRBJ2-1; 9 bases are a match to TRBD2. The V gene's germline CDR1 is SQVTM and CDR2 ANQGSEA. After removal of 7 bases from V and 0 bases from J, the junction contained 13 bases not matched to a gene. The CDR3 runs 17 residues. CDR3 bases: TGCAGCGCAAGGTCCCTAGCGGGAACCAGCTCCTACAATGAGCAGTTCTTC. It encodes CSARSLAGTSSYNEQFF.

The chain recombines TRBV7-6 with TRBJ1-1, with D unclear. Per germline, CDR1 SGHVS and CDR2 FNYEAQ. CDR3 size: 13 residues. The V and J ends lost 3 bases and 4 bases respectively, with 9 bases between them. The CDR3 here is CASSFAGSTEAFF. In nucleotides, the CDR3 is TGTGCCAGCAGCTTCGCTGGTAGCACTGAAGCTTTCTTT.

The DNA for the CDR3 is TGTGCCAGCAGCTCGGGGCGGACAGGAGGTCGGTATTACGAGCAGTACTTC. Its translation is CASSSGRTGGRYYEQYF. The V and J genes are TRBV7-9 and TRBJ2-7; 7 bases map to TRBD1. V shed 4 bases, J shed 4 bases, and the junction held 16 bases outside the gene matches. This CDR3 spans 17 amino acids. Per the germline V gene, CDR1 is SEHNR and CDR2 is FQNEAQ (reference sequence).

J is TRBJ2-1 and V is TRBV7-8; 8 bases agree with TRBD2. The V and J ends lost 4 bases and 8 bases, in that order; junction bases with no gene match: 13. The CDR3 is made up of 16 amino acids. Germline CDR1 SGHVS, CDR2 FQNEAQ. CDR3 residues: CASSSGLAGVGDEQFF. In nucleotides, the CDR3 is TGTGCCAGCAGCTCTGGACTAGCCGGGGTCGGGGATGAGCAGTTCTTC.

This clone appeared a few times. The CDR3 here is CASSQRGSGSPLHF. DNA of the CDR3: TGTGCCAGCAGCCAAAGGGGCTCTGGGTCACCCCTCCACTTT. The chain combines TRBV3-1 (or the pseudogene TRBV3-2) with TRBJ1-6; maybe TRBD1 (5 bases). Trimming left V 2 bases short and J 10 bases short, with 12 bases between. The germline CDR1 and CDR2 sequences are LGHDT and YNNKEL (reference sequence). The CDR3 has 14 amino acids.

The chain couples TRBV9 to TRBJ2-1; no clear D. With 0 bases removed from V and 5 bases from J, the gap between germline ends came to 9 bases. Germline V lookup: CDR1 SGDLS, CDR2 YYNGEE. The CDR3 length is 14 residues. CDR3 in amino acids: CASSVGAMDNEQFF. Here the CDR3 DNA reads TGTGCCAGCAGCGTAGGCGCTATGGACAATGAGCAGTTCTTC.

This clone was counted between two and nine times. The CDR3 is CASAQTWLLTDTQYF. The CDR3 DNA follows: TGTGCCAGCGCACAAACGTGGCTCCTCACAGATACGCAGTATTTT. The chain combines TRBV11-2 with TRBJ2-3, with D unresolved. V was clipped by 8 bases and J by 2 bases, with 17 bases between them. The germline CDR1 and CDR2 sequences are SGHAT and FQNNGV. The length of the CDR3 is 15 residues. Full variable domain (remainder filled in from reference TRBV11-2 and TRBJ2-3): EAGVAQSPRYKIIEKRQSVAFWCNPISGHATLYWYQQILGQGPKLLIQFQNNGVVDDSQLPKDRFSAERLKGVDSTLKIQPAKLEDSAVYLCASAQTWLLTDTQYFGPGTRLTVL.

V is TRBV11-3 and J is TRBJ1-5; 8 nucleotides agree with TRBD1. The germline gives CDR1 SGHNT, CDR2 YENEEA. Trimming at V came to 5 bases and at J to 0 bases, leaving 3 bases not matched to a gene. The CDR3 length is 15 residues. For the CDR3, the DNA is TGTGCCAGCAGCCCAGGGACAGGTAGCAATCAGCCCCAGCATTTT. Translated, it gives CASSPGTGSNQPQHF.

The chain is built from TRBV30 and TRBJ2-3; D call uncertain. The CDR3 runs 12 residues. Trimming left V 4 bases short and J 6 bases short, with 11 bases between. Per germline, CDR1 GTSNPN and CDR2 SVGIG (reference sequence). CDR3 amino acids: CAWTASADTQYF. CDR3 nucleotide sequence: TGTGCCTGGACCGCATCCGCGGATACGCAGTATTTT.

In its sample, this clone was seen once. This chain links TRBV7-3 with TRBJ2-3; D not resolved. Per the germline V gene, CDR1 is SGHTA and CDR2 is FQGTGA. CDR3 length equals 14 residues. V was clipped by 1 base and J by 4 bases, with 9 bases between them. The CDR3 DNA follows: TGTGCCAGCAGCTTAATTGCAGCGTCAGATACGCAGTATTTT. It translates to CASSLIAASDTQYF.

The CDR3 sequence is CASSLPGLAGKDEQYF. In DNA form, the CDR3 reads TGCGCCAGCAGCTTACCGGGACTAGCGGGAAAGGACGAGCAGTACTTC. V usage is TRBV5-1 and J usage is TRBJ2-7; 13 bases agree with TRBD2. The CDR3 spans 16 residues. Trimming removed 2 bases from V and 5 bases from J; junction bases left unmatched: 7. Germline values: CDR1 SGHRS, CDR2 YFSETQ.

V gene TRBV6-5 combines with J gene TRBJ2-1, with 8 positions matching TRBD2. V was clipped by 6 bases and J by 6 bases; unmatched bases: 10. This CDR3 has 15 amino acids. The germline V gene encodes CDR1 MNHEY and CDR2 SVGAGI. The CDR3: CASRRGDSGVNEQFF. As DNA, the CDR3 is TGTGCCAGCAGGAGGGGGGATAGCGGGGTCAATGAGCAGTTCTTC.

The chain recombines TRBV5-1 with TRBJ1-2; D is possibly TRBD1 (5 bases). CDR1 and CDR2 from the germline V gene are SGHRS and YFSETQ. Trimming took 4 bases from V and 7 from J, leaving 14 bases between them. The CDR3 consists of 13 residues. The CDR3 DNA reads TGCGCCAGCAGCCCTAAAAACGGGGGTGGCTACACCTTC. Encoded protein: CASSPKNGGGYTF.

The genes are TRBV9 and TRBJ2-5; TRBD2 might be the D (5 bases). Per germline, CDR1 SGDLS and CDR2 YYNGEE. CDR3 size: 14 residues. Between the trimmed V and J ends, which lost 0 bases and 3 bases, there was a span of 9 bases. In nucleotides, the CDR3 is TGTGCCAGCAGCGTAGGGCAACTAGAAGAGACCCAGTACTTC. It yields the protein CASSVGQLEETQYF.

The genes are TRBV21-1 and TRBJ1-1; the DNA was not used to check the table's D call, TRBD1. TRBV21-1 is a listed pseudogene. The CDR3 is 21 residues long. CDR3 region: CASSKSGGGADREVMNTEAFF. CDR3 nucleotides: TGTGCCAGCAGCAAAAGTGGGGGCGGTGCAGACAGGGAAGTTATGAACACTGAAGCTTTCTTT.

The chain carries TRBV30 and TRBJ1-5, with a weak D call TRBD1 (5 bases). Germline values: CDR1 GTSNPN, CDR2 SVGIG (reference sequence). V lost 2 bases, J lost 1 base, and 12 bases lay in between. The CDR3 has 15 amino acids. The CDR3 is CAWSFGGGSNQPQHF. The CDR3 region has the DNA TGTGCCTGGAGTTTCGGGGGGGGGAGCAATCAGCCCCAGCATTTT. Full variable domain (remainder filled in from reference TRBV30 and TRBJ1-5): SQTIHQWPATLVQPVGSPLSLECTVEGTSNPNLYWYRQAAGRGLQLLFYSVGIGQISSEVPQNLSASRPQDRQFILSSKKLLLSDSGFYLCAWSFGGGSNQPQHFGDGTRLSIL.

This clone showed up just a few times. The chain is built from TRBV19 and TRBJ1-1; tentative D call: TRBD1 (5 bases). V dropped 9 bases and J dropped 9 bases, with 20 bases sitting between them. This CDR3 has 13 amino acids. CDR1 and CDR2 from the germline V gene are LNHDA and SQIVND (reference sequence). CDR3 bases: TGTGCCAGCAGTCAAGGGGTAGGGGCACAAGCTTTCTTT. Amino acids: CASSQGVGAQAFF.

This chain connects TRBV4-2 to TRBJ2-7; the D is unclear. CDR1 is LGHNA and CDR2 is YNFKEQ in the germline V gene. The CDR3 loop spans 17 amino acids. Trimming pared 1 base from V and 4 bases from J, leaving 20 bases between. The CDR3: CASSQAIVPLGPYEQYF. CDR3 coding DNA: TGTGCCAGCAGCCAAGCCATAGTCCCTCTAGGCCCATACGAGCAGTACTTC.

The chain carries TRBV3-1 (or the pseudogene TRBV3-2) and TRBJ2-7; D is undetermined. V was shortened by 1 base and J by 6 bases, with 10 bases between the two germline ends. Germline CDR1 LGHDT, CDR2 YNNKEL (reference sequence). The CDR3 spans 13 residues. The CDR3 DNA is TGTGCCAGCAGCCAAGGGTCGTATAGCGAGCAGTACTTC. Encoded protein: CASSQGSYSEQYF.

CDR3 region: CASSLRVNTEAFF. Here the CDR3 DNA reads TGCGCCAGCAGCTTACGGGTGAACACTGAAGCTTTCTTT. The V call is TRBV4-3, the J call TRBJ1-1; D is unclear. The germline V gene encodes CDR1 LGHNA and CDR2 YSLEER. Between the trimmed V and J ends, which lost 5 bases and 0 bases, there was a span of 7 bases. The CDR3 runs to 13 residues.